A single count supports the clone carrying this TCR beta chain. CDR3 length: 16 residues. V was clipped by 7 bases and J by 4 bases; unmatched bases: 6. Germline CDR1 SEHNR, CDR2 FQNEAQ (reference sequence). This entry comes from a study of blood T cell repertoires in COVID-19. Study summary: Some COVID-19 samples were acute and others convalescent; all came from the United States, Italy and Spain. Sample material is recorded as cDNA or gDNA derived from T cells, B-cell-depleted T cells, or PBMCs.

Per the original methods: Amplification with reference gene primers provided the estimates of nucleated cell counts. The repertoire was sequenced with immunoSEQ multiplex PCR; TCRdb's copy has only in-frame clones and lacks some. D and trimming come from the DNA, and the V and J calls and clone size come from that table. The sample records about 340,000 clones, 91% being singletons. The J gene is TRBJ2-2, the V gene TRBV7-9; 13 nucleotides agree with TRBD2. The clonotype was recovered from a woman aged 18-30 years who had recovered from COVID-19. Sequencing input: peripheral blood. CDR3 sequence: CASILGLAGSTGELFF. In nucleotides, the CDR3 is TGTGCCAGCATCCTGGGACTAGCGGGATCCACCGGGGAGCTGTTTTTT.